The 19 T cell receptor beta chains below were found in one sample sequenced in a study of beta chain features in type 1 diabetes. Study-level results: Shortening of TCRB CDR3s, moderate but significant, appeared in all four CD4+ subsets of Type 1 diabetes patients.

Their specific antigens are unknown. Since all of the isolated RNA was reverse transcribed, expressed TCRB transcripts were what got sequenced. Libraries were prepared by immunoSEQ multiplex PCR; TCRdb keeps only in-frame clonotypes and omits some of them. The table includes roughly 50,000 clones, under 45% detected once. The specimen was Tregs from blood. These receptors were obtained from a man aged 25 to 40 with type 1 diabetes.

This clone has only one observation. The rearrangement uses TRBV2 and TRBJ2-2; TRBD2 might be the D (6 bases). Between the trimmed V and J ends, which lost 6 bases and 6 bases, there was a span of 14 bases. The CDR3 is 14 residues long. Germline values: CDR1 SNHLY, CDR2 FYNNEI. The CDR3: CASRRLVRAGELFF. The CDR3 DNA reads TGTGCCAGCAGAAGACTAGTGAGAGCCGGGGAGCTGTTTTTT.

Worth noting for this clone: The sample has other DNA sequences that encode this CDR3 too. The chain uses TRBV7-9 and TRBJ2-3; 8 bases agree with TRBD2. This CDR3 has 15 amino acids. After removal of 5 bases from V and 4 bases from J, the junction contained 8 bases not matched to a gene. The germline V gene has CDR1 SEHNR and CDR2 FQNEAQ (reference sequence). The CDR3 DNA is TGTGCCAGCAGCCGACTTAGCGGGATGTCAGATACGCAGTATTTT. It yields the protein CASSRLSGMSDTQYF.

This sequence joins TRBV5-6 and TRBJ1-1, with a weak D call TRBD1 (6 bases). V lost 3 bases and J lost 1, with 16 bases in between. Germline V gives CDR1 SGHDT, CDR2 YYEEEE. The CDR3 has 16 residues. The CDR3 protein is CASSSRQGKWNTEAFF. The CDR3 DNA is TGTGCCAGCAGCTCTCGGCAGGGGAAGTGGAACACTGAAGCTTTCTTT.

This clone has a handful of counts. This chain uses TRBV19 with TRBJ2-5; D is perhaps TRBD1 (6 bases). The CDR3 is 14 residues long. V was pared by 5 bases and J by 1 base, with 11 bases between. The germline CDR1 and CDR2 sequences are LNHDA and SQIVND (reference sequence). The DNA for the CDR3 is TGTGCCAGTAGTCCACAGGGTGCCCAAGAGACCCAGTACTTC. This translates into CASSPQGAQETQYF.

V usage is TRBV5-8 and J usage is TRBJ1-4; TRBD1 agrees at 9 bases. The CDR3 covers 14 residues. The germline V gene encodes CDR1 SGHTS and CDR2 YDEGEE. The trim removed 5 bases at V and 5 bases at J, leaving 4 bases unmatched. The CDR3 sequence: CASRTGTGNEKLFF. The CDR3 nucleotides are TGTGCCAGCAGGACCGGGACAGGGAATGAAAAACTGTTTTTT.

Only a few counts were recorded for this clone. The chain employs TRBV15 and TRBJ2-1; D possibly corresponds to TRBD2 (6 bases). V was cut by 0 bases and J by 13 bases, with 10 bases left in between. The CDR3 spans 12 residues. Germline V gives CDR1 LNHNV, CDR2 YYDKDF (reference sequence). The CDR3 nucleotides read TGTGCCACCAGCAGAGATACGGGAGATCAGTTCTTC. It yields the protein CATSRDTGDQFF.

This clone has more than one count but fewer than ten. V usage is TRBV5-1 and J usage is TRBJ2-1; D is ambiguous. This CDR3 region has 14 residues. Germline V lookup: CDR1 SGHRS, CDR2 YFSETQ. V lost 0 bases, J lost 4 bases, and 8 bases lay in between. The CDR3 bases are TGCGCCAGCAGCTTGGATGCCGGGTACAATGAGCAGTTCTTC. The encoded protein is CASSLDAGYNEQFF. The whole variable domain, remainder taken from reference TRBV5-1 and TRBJ2-1, is KAGVTQTPRYLIKTRGQQVTLSCSPISGHRSVSWYQQTPGQGLQFLFEYFSETQRNKGNFPGRFSGRQFSNSRSEMNVSTLELGDSALYLCASSLDAGYNEQFFGPGTRLTVL.

V gene TRBV7-2 combines with J gene TRBJ1-1; 8 nucleotides line up with TRBD1. V was pared by 2 bases and J by 0 bases, with 2 bases of the junction left unmatched. This CDR3 spans 15 amino acids. Germline CDR1 and CDR2: SGHTA and FQGNSA. The CDR3 DNA reads as TGTGCCAGCAGCTTACAGGGGGCAATGAACACTGAAGCTTTCTTT. Translation: CASSLQGAMNTEAFF.

This rearrangement joins TRBV7-2 to TRBJ2-3; D remains ambiguous. V was shortened by 1 base and J by 4 bases, with 6 bases between the two germline ends. The CDR3 extends over 13 amino acids. Germline assignment: CDR1 SGHTA and CDR2 FQGNSA. The CDR3 reads CASSLEHPDTQYF. The DNA for the CDR3 is TGTGCCAGCAGCTTAGAACACCCAGATACGCAGTATTTT.

This clone appeared once. CDR3 sequence reads: CASSLAGLAAYNEQFF. The CDR3 DNA is TGTGCCAGCAGCTTGGCAGGTCTAGCGGCCTACAATGAGCAGTTCTTC. The gene calls are TRBV7-8 and TRBJ2-1; 7 bases match TRBD2. The trim removed 3 bases at V and 2 bases at J, leaving 7 bases unmatched. The CDR3 runs to 16 residues. In germline, CDR1 is SGHVS, CDR2 FQNEAQ.

There are a few counts of this clone. This chain connects TRBV19 to TRBJ2-6; 10 positions match TRBD2. V dropped 5 bases and J dropped 4; count of bases not matched to a gene: 11. Germline V CDR1 and CDR2: LNHDA, SQIVND (reference sequence). This CDR3 region has 18 residues. The CDR3 DNA sequence: TGTGCCAGTAGTGAGGGACTAGCGCCTCTGATAGGGGCCAACGTCCTGACTTTC. It is translated as CASSEGLAPLIGANVLTF.

The gene calls are TRBV4-2 and TRBJ2-5; 10 bases align to TRBD2. The CDR3 length is 17 residues. Germline-derived CDR1 and CDR2 are LGHNA and YNFKEQ. The J segment lost 4 bases and the V segment lost 1 base, leaving 9 bases of the junction unmatched. The CDR3 sequence: CASSQALSGRAGETQYF. The CDR3 nucleotides read TGTGCCAGCAGCCAAGCCCTCAGCGGGAGGGCCGGAGAGACCCAGTACTTC.

The J gene is TRBJ2-5, the V gene TRBV11-1, with 7 nucleotides matching TRBD1. V was clipped by 0 bases and J by 5 bases; unmatched bases: 3. From germline, CDR1 is SGHAT and CDR2 FQDESV (reference sequence). This CDR3 is 14 amino acids long. The CDR3 is CASSLAATGETQYF. The CDR3 DNA reads TGTGCCAGCAGCTTAGCGGCGACAGGGGAGACCCAGTACTTC.

This chain joins TRBV30 and TRBJ1-2; D remains unclear. Trimming cost V 3 bases and J 5 bases, with 16 bases left between them. Germline loops: CDR1 GTSNPN, CDR2 SVGIG (reference sequence). The CDR3 loop spans 14 amino acids. The CDR3 DNA follows: TGTGCCTGGAGCTTAAAGTCCTATTTTTATGGCTACACCTTC. This codes for CAWSLKSYFYGYTF.

The chain carries TRBV28 and TRBJ2-3, with D possibly TRBD2 on 6 matching bases. The germline V and J ends were trimmed by 1 base and 0 bases, with 20 bases remaining between them. Germline loops: CDR1 MDHEN, CDR2 SYDVKM. This CDR3 is built from 19 residues. CDR3 residues: CASSLSPPFGTDSTDTQYF. In nucleotides, the CDR3 is TGTGCCAGCAGTTTATCCCCACCGTTCGGGACTGATAGCACAGATACGCAGTATTTT.

The chain joins TRBV5-5 to TRBJ2-1; no firm D call. Germline V gene lookup returns CDR1 SGHKS and CDR2 YYEKEE (reference sequence). Trimming shortened V by 3 bases and J by 4 bases, and 5 bases separated the two germline ends. The CDR3 sequence is 12 residues long. The CDR3 nucleotides are TGTGCCAGCAGCTCATTTTACAATGAGCAGTTCTTC. Its protein is CASSSFYNEQFF.

This clone was counted between two and nine times. The chain combines TRBV18 with TRBJ2-7, with D possibly being TRBD1 (5 bases). Germline CDR1 reads KGHSH; CDR2 reads LQKENI. V was pared by 4 bases and J by 7 bases, with 14 bases between. CDR3 size: 13 residues. The CDR3 nucleotides are TGTGCCAGCTCACTTCAGGGTTCCGGGGAGCAGTACTTC. Residues: CASSLQGSGEQYF.

The chain recombines TRBV19 with TRBJ1-1, with D unresolved. This CDR3 has 13 amino acids. Trimming took off 6 bases at V and 4 bases at J, with 12 bases between the two ends. The germline V gene has CDR1 LNHDA and CDR2 SQIVND (reference sequence). The CDR3 spells CASSERVATEAFF. DNA of the CDR3: TGTGCCAGTAGCGAGAGGGTTGCCACTGAAGCTTTCTTT.

This sequence joins TRBV7-9 and TRBJ1-4, with a tentative D call TRBD1 (6 bases). V dropped 5 bases and J dropped 3 bases, with 13 bases sitting between them. Germline CDR1 is SEHNR and CDR2 is FQNEAQ (reference sequence). The CDR3 totals 15 residues. CDR3 loop: CASSPRGAPNEKLFF. CDR3 nucleotides: TGTGCCAGCAGCCCCCGGGGGGCCCCTAATGAAAAACTGTTTTTT.